The 26 T cell receptor beta chains below all came from one sample that was sequenced in a study of OX40 agonist ivuxolimab in advanced cancers. Only in-frame clones appear in the TCRdb table, and some are missing; sequencing was by immunoSEQ multiplex PCR. The table records tens of thousands of clones, about 89% of them present only once. Specimen: CD4+ or CD8+ T cells sorted from blood, collected in a trial of the OX40 agonist ivuxolimab. Receptor source: an adult with an advanced solid tumor such as melanoma, head and neck, liver or kidney cancer.

The rearrangement joins TRBV28 to TRBJ1-4; a weak D match, TRBD1 (6 bases). Germline CDR1 reads MDHEN; CDR2 reads SYDVKM. The CDR3 length is 14 residues. Trimming pared 4 bases from V and 8 bases from J, leaving 14 bases between. This CDR3 is CASSSRGNGEKLFF. CDR3 nucleotide sequence: TGTGCCAGCAGTTCCAGGGGTAATGGGGAAAAACTGTTTTTT.

In its sample, this clone was seen once. CDR3 DNA: TGCGCCAGTACCGACTCTTTCGAGCAGTACTTC. It is translated as CASTDSFEQYF. The rearrangement joins TRBV5-1 to TRBJ2-7; no clear D. This CDR3 comprises 11 residues. The V and J ends lost 8 bases and 6 bases respectively, with 12 bases between them. Germline CDR1 SGHRS, CDR2 YFSETQ.

The genes are TRBV5-6 and TRBJ1-2; D is possibly TRBD1 (6 bases). The germline V gene has CDR1 SGHDT and CDR2 YYEEEE. V was pared by 0 bases and J by 3 bases, with 12 bases between. This CDR3 has 15 residues. The CDR3 sequence is CASSLVYSGDYGYTF. CDR3 coding DNA: TGTGCCAGCAGCTTGGTATATTCAGGGGACTATGGCTACACCTTC.

The chain joins TRBV7-8 to TRBJ2-4; D may be TRBD1 (6 bases). The V gene's germline CDR1 is SGHVS and CDR2 FQNEAQ. V was shortened by 10 bases and J by 2 bases, with 12 bases between the two germline ends. The CDR3 totals 13 residues. The chain's CDR3 is CATSGVSKNIQYF. CDR3 nucleotides: TGTGCCACCTCAGGGGTTTCCAAAAACATTCAGTACTTC.

DNA for the CDR3: TGTGCCAGCAGTTACGGTAACTACAATGAGCAGTTCTTC. Translation: CASSYGNYNEQFF. The chain recombines TRBV6-6 with TRBJ2-1, with no clear D. This CDR3 comprises 13 residues. Germline V lookup: CDR1 MNHNY, CDR2 SVGAGI (reference sequence). The ends were cut back, 2 bases at V and 3 bases at J, with 5 bases in the middle.

This clone was seen once. Other DNA sequences in the same sample also yield this CDR3. The chain links TRBV4-3 to TRBJ2-7, with 8 bases identical to TRBD2. The CDR3 consists of 14 residues. CDR1 LGHNA and CDR2 YSLEER come from the germline V gene. With 1 base clipped from V and 4 bases from J, the junction kept 3 bases outside the gene matches. The CDR3 loop reads CASSQAGGGYEQYF. The CDR3, as DNA: TGCGCCAGCAGCCAAGCCGGGGGGGGATACGAGCAGTACTTC.

This chain uses TRBV28 with TRBJ2-1; 16 nucleotides agree with TRBD2. J lost 0 bases, V lost 5 bases, and 7 bases had no gene match. The CDR3 covers 19 residues. CDR1 is MDHEN, CDR2 SYDVKM, per germline. The CDR3 bases are TGTGCCAGCAGTACCCCGGGACTAGCGGGAGGGAACTCCTACAATGAGCAGTTCTTC. It is translated as CASSTPGLAGGNSYNEQFF.

V usage is TRBV11-3 and J usage is TRBJ1-1; no clear D. The length of the CDR3 is 11 residues. The germline V gene encodes CDR1 SGHNT and CDR2 YENEEA. Trimming removed 1 base at V and 7 bases at J, with 4 bases between. CDR3 in DNA: TGTGCCAGCAGCTTAGGTTTTGAAGCTTTCTTT. It specifies CASSLGFEAFF.

V usage is TRBV2 and J usage is TRBJ2-2, with TRBD2 matching 7 bases. Germline V gene sequence: CDR1 SNHLY, CDR2 FYNNEI. V was clipped by 5 bases and J by 0 bases; unmatched bases: 3. The CDR3 totals 15 residues. The CDR3 coding sequence is TGTGCCAGCAGTCGGGGAGGGGCGAACACCGGGGAGCTGTTTTTT. The encoded protein is CASSRGGANTGELFF.

This clone was observed a single time. This rearrangement joins TRBV4-2 to TRBJ2-5, with D possibly being TRBD1 (5 bases). Germline V gene sequence: CDR1 LGHNA, CDR2 YNFKEQ. This CDR3 is 15 amino acids long. V was clipped by 0 bases and J by 4 bases, with 12 bases between them. Written as DNA, the CDR3 is TGTGCCAGCAGCCAAGAATTAGGGGCAGGAGAGACCCAGTACTTC. It codes for CASSQELGAGETQYF.

The chain links TRBV5-4 to TRBJ2-7; 10 bases are a match to TRBD1. Germline CDR1 reads SGHNT; CDR2 reads YYREEE (reference sequence). V trimming: 3 bases; J trimming: 2 bases; junction bases outside the gene matches: 8. The CDR3 is 16 amino acids. The CDR3 here is CASSSTGGLLPYEQYF. CDR3 in DNA: TGTGCCAGCAGCTCGACAGGGGGCCTACTCCCCTACGAGCAGTACTTC.

The V call is TRBV28, the J call TRBJ1-5; D remains ambiguous. Germline loops: CDR1 MDHEN, CDR2 SYDVKM. The CDR3 covers 13 residues. V was trimmed by 7 bases and J by 1 base, leaving 8 bases between them. CDR3 protein: CASMIVSNQPQHF. As DNA, the CDR3 is TGTGCCAGCATGATAGTGAGCAATCAGCCCCAGCATTTT.

The chain combines TRBV27 with TRBJ1-1, with 7 bases fitting TRBD1. The germline CDR1 and CDR2 sequences are MNHEY and SMNVEV (reference sequence). The V gene end was trimmed by 3 bases and the J gene end by 0 bases; junction bases not matched to a gene: 4. The CDR3 contains 15 residues. The CDR3: CASSFRQGVNTEAFF. CDR3 DNA: TGTGCCAGCAGTTTTCGACAGGGAGTGAACACTGAAGCTTTCTTT.

The chain's CDR3 is CASSQSDSYEQYF. Written as DNA, the CDR3 is TGTGCCAGCAGCCAATCCGACAGCTACGAGCAGTACTTC. This chain links TRBV16 with TRBJ2-7; a weak D match, TRBD1 (5 bases). V dropped 0 bases and J dropped 3 bases, with 6 bases sitting between them. Germline V lookup: CDR1 KGHSY, CDR2 FQNENV. This CDR3 comprises 13 residues.

J is TRBJ2-7 and V is TRBV2; D may be TRBD2 (6 bases). The CDR3 totals 14 residues. CDR1 is SNHLY and CDR2 is FYNNEI in the germline V gene. Trimming stripped 3 bases from V and 2 bases from J, with 11 bases between. The chain's CDR3 is CASSDGGSAYEQYF. The DNA of the CDR3 is TGTGCCAGCAGTGACGGAGGGAGCGCCTACGAGCAGTACTTC.

The chain uses TRBV4-1 and TRBJ1-2; D unresolved. Germline assignment: CDR1 MGHRA and CDR2 YSYEKL. The CDR3 runs 15 residues. The V end was cut by 0 bases, the J end by 6 bases, with 14 bases between. The CDR3 region has the DNA TGCGCCAGCAGCCAAGATGGGGAAGACAATCATGGCTACACCTTC. Translation: CASSQDGEDNHGYTF.

This chain links TRBV9 with TRBJ2-2, with unresolved D. The CDR3 runs to 16 residues. V lost 3 bases to trimming and J lost 0 bases, with 12 bases between them. Germline lookup yields CDR1 SGDLS and CDR2 YYNGEE. The DNA for the CDR3 is TGTGCCAGCAGCGGGTACAAGAATGCGAACACCGGGGAGCTGTTTTTT. Its translation is CASSGYKNANTGELFF.

This CDR3 is CASSQVGAYEQYF. As DNA, the CDR3 is TGCGCCAGCAGCCAAGTCGGGGCCTACGAGCAGTACTTC. The chain joins TRBV4-1 to TRBJ2-7; the D gene is possibly TRBD2 (5 bases). This CDR3 comprises 13 residues. CDR1 and CDR2 from the germline V gene are MGHRA and YSYEKL. Trimming shortened V by 1 base and J by 2 bases, and 6 bases separated the two germline ends.

J is TRBJ2-7 and V is TRBV11-2; 9 bases match TRBD2. V was clipped by 3 bases and J by 3 bases; unmatched bases: 6. Germline-derived CDR1 and CDR2 are SGHAT and FQNNGV. This CDR3 region has 15 residues. CDR3 in amino acids: CASSLASGELYEQYF. The CDR3 DNA reads as TGTGCCAGCAGCTTGGCTAGCGGGGAACTCTACGAGCAGTACTTC.

V gene TRBV15 combines with J gene TRBJ1-2, with TRBD1 identical over 7 bases. The CDR3 is 13 residues long. The V gene end was trimmed by 5 bases and the J gene end by 8 bases; junction bases not matched to a gene: 8. The V gene's germline CDR1 is LNHNV and CDR2 YYDKDF (reference sequence). CDR3 nucleotide sequence: TGTGCCACCAGCGAGGACAGGTTGGAGGGCTACACCTTC. This encodes CATSEDRLEGYTF.

This sequence joins TRBV10-3 and TRBJ2-7, with D perhaps matching TRBD1 or TRBD2 (6 bases each). V lost 0 bases and J 3 bases, leaving 9 bases between the germline ends. Germline V CDR1 and CDR2: ENHRY, SYGVKD. The CDR3 totals 14 residues. In DNA form, the CDR3 reads TGTGCCATCAGTGAGTCAGAGGGGGGCTACGAGCAGTACTTC. It translates to CAISESEGGYEQYF.

The chain is built from TRBV28 and TRBJ2-5; 8 bases agree with TRBD1. CDR1 MDHEN and CDR2 SYDVKM come from the germline V gene. This CDR3 comprises 17 residues. The V gene end was trimmed by 3 bases and the J gene end by 7 bases; junction bases not matched to a gene: 16. The CDR3, as DNA: TGTGCCAGCAGTTTCTGGAAGACAGGGGAGGCAAGGTGGACCCAGTACTTC. Translated, it gives CASSFWKTGEARWTQYF.

The rearrangement uses TRBV28 and TRBJ2-3; 7 nucleotides agree with TRBD2. This CDR3 has 16 amino acids. CDR1 and CDR2 (germline): MDHEN, SYDVKM. Trimming cost V 2 bases and J 4 bases; bases outside gene matches: 9. CDR3 sequence (DNA): TGTGCCAGCAGTTTAATCGGCGGGAGTCCGGCAGATACGCAGTATTTT. Its protein product is CASSLIGGSPADTQYF.

Turning to this clone: Within the sample, other DNA sequences also encode this same CDR3. The chain employs TRBV9 and TRBJ2-1; D is uncertain. The CDR3 totals 13 residues. Trimming left V 0 bases short and J 4 bases short, with 5 bases between. Germline values: CDR1 SGDLS, CDR2 YYNGEE. CDR3 sequence (DNA): TGTGCCAGCAGCGTAGACGAATACAATGAGCAGTTCTTC. This gives the protein CASSVDEYNEQFF. Drawing the rest from reference TRBV9 and TRBJ2-1, the complete variable domain is DSGVTQTPKHLITATGQRVTLRCSPRSGDLSVYWYQQSLDQGLQFLIQYYNGEERAKGNILERFSAQQFPDLHSELNLSSLELGDSALYFCASSVDEYNEQFFGPGTRLTVL.

The chain recombines TRBV7-6 with TRBJ2-3; 8 bases agree with TRBD1. CDR1 is SGHVS and CDR2 is FNYEAQ in the germline V gene. The length of the CDR3 is 16 residues. With 4 bases clipped from V and 2 bases from J, the junction kept 8 bases outside the gene matches. The CDR3 DNA follows: TGTGCCAGCAGCTACCCCGGGACAGGAGACACAGATACGCAGTATTTT. Its translation is CASSYPGTGDTDTQYF.

This chain joins TRBV7-3 and TRBJ2-1, with D possibly matching TRBD1 (5 bases). The CDR3 is 13 residues long. The V and J ends lost 5 bases and 6 bases respectively, with 11 bases between them. The germline V gene encodes CDR1 SGHTA and CDR2 FQGTGA. The CDR3 DNA is TGTGCCAGCAGCCCCCTCCAGGGCAATGAGCAGTTCTTC. Protein product: CASSPLQGNEQFF.